The text below deals with one T cell receptor (beta chain). This record comes from a study of control samples from healthy donors and cancer patients. CDR1 is MNHNS and CDR2 is SASEGT in the germline V gene. V was cut by 2 bases and J by 2 bases, with 9 bases left in between. The CDR3 loop spans 15 amino acids. Assay: immunoSEQ multiplex PCR; the TCRdb copy retains only in-frame clones and omits some. The sample holds around 50,000 clones, approximately 89% seen once. The chain couples TRBV6-1 to TRBJ1-4; D is unresolved. Source material: PBMCs. The receptor was derived from a man aged 35 to 55 with colorectal cancer. The CDR3, as DNA: TGTGCCAGCAGTGAATGGTTACTGACTAATGAAAAACTGTTTTTT. Protein sequence: CASSEWLLTNEKLFF.